The 18 T cell receptor beta chains reported below all come from one sample, sequenced in a study of T-cell memory formation after mild COVID-19. TCRdb processed the 5' RACE reads anew with MiXCR; each CDR3 protein has one entry. The sample consists of about 290,000 distinct CDR3 sequences, roughly 15% of them appearing once. The source material was PBMCs or a T cell subset sorted from them (not recorded which). The receptors stem from a man in his late teens or twenties who had mild COVID-19 (a few samples of this study predate the infection). Cell type and time point are not known.

This chain links TRBV2 with TRBJ1-1, with D possibly TRBD1 on 5 matching bases. This CDR3 has 13 amino acids. Germline CDR1 reads SNHLY; CDR2 reads FYNNEI. V dropped 7 bases and J dropped 2 bases, with 11 bases sitting between them. CDR3 protein: CASTAGLNTEAFF. Written as DNA, the CDR3 is TGTGCCAGCACGGCGGGGCTTAACACTGAAGCTTTCTTT.

This sequence joins TRBV7-9 and TRBJ1-1; D not resolved. Trimming pared 4 bases from V and 1 base from J, leaving 13 bases between. Germline V lookup: CDR1 SEHNR, CDR2 FQNEAQ (reference sequence). The CDR3 loop spans 15 amino acids. The CDR3 DNA is TGTGCCAGCAGCTCCAACCGGGGAGAGAACACTGAAGCTTTCTTT. Amino acid sequence: CASSSNRGENTEAFF.

This clonotype was observed a handful of times. The rearrangement links TRBV20-1 to TRBJ1-2, with D tentatively TRBD1 (5 bases). This CDR3 region has 15 residues. V was cut by 5 bases and J by 8 bases, with 24 bases left in between. The germline CDR1 and CDR2 sequences are DFQATT and SNEGSKA (reference sequence). The CDR3 spells CSARRNQGALSGYTF. The CDR3 DNA reads TGCAGTGCTCGCCGAAACCAGGGCGCCTTATCGGGCTACACCTTC.

V and J are TRBV6-5 and TRBJ1-5, with D possibly matching TRBD1 (6 bases). The CDR3 has 18 amino acids. V lost 5 bases, J lost 0 bases, and 20 bases lay in between. In germline, CDR1 is MNHEY, CDR2 SVGAGI. The CDR3 here is CASSLGGGDFYSNQPQHF. In nucleotides, the CDR3 is TGTGCCAGCAGTCTAGGGGGGGGCGACTTTTATAGCAATCAGCCCCAGCATTTT.

The chain carries TRBV20-1 and TRBJ2-3, with D possibly being TRBD2 (6 bases). Germline V gene lookup returns CDR1 DFQATT and CDR2 SNEGSKA (reference sequence). The CDR3 length is 13 residues. Written as DNA, the CDR3 is TGCAGGGGCCTGGGACTTCCCACAGATACGCAGTATTTT. It is translated as CRGLGLPTDTQYF.

This clonotype has only a few counts. V is TRBV6-2 or TRBV6-3 and J is TRBJ2-3; D is undetermined. The CDR3 contains 12 residues. Germline values: CDR1 MNHEY, CDR2 SVGEGT. V shed 2 bases and J shed 2 bases, with 2 bases lying between them. CDR3 DNA sequence: TGTGCCAGCAGTTACCTCACAGATACGCAGTATTTT. Amino acids: CASSYLTDTQYF.

J is TRBJ1-3 and V is TRBV7-8; a possible D gene is TRBD1 (6 bases). V lost 5 bases to trimming and J lost 4 bases, with 12 bases between them. The CDR3 consists of 14 residues. Germline V gene sequence: CDR1 SGHVS, CDR2 FQNEAQ. CDR3 bases: TGTGCCAGCAGCCGAGGGGGGTTCGGAAACACCATATATTTT. Translated, it gives CASSRGGFGNTIYF.

This clonotype was counted many times. V usage is TRBV19 and J usage is TRBJ2-5; D unresolved. The CDR3 spans 13 residues. Between the trimmed V and J ends, which lost 4 bases and 0 bases, there was a span of 6 bases. The germline CDR1 and CDR2 sequences are LNHDA and SQIVND (reference sequence). The chain's CDR3 is CASSKADQETQYF. The CDR3 DNA reads as TGTGCCAGTAGTAAGGCGGACCAAGAGACCCAGTACTTC.

Many counts were recorded for this clonotype. CDR3 sequence reads: CASSYSGAYEQYF. The CDR3 nucleotides are TGTGCCAGCAGTTACTCAGGGGCCTACGAGCAGTACTTC. The chain recombines TRBV6-5 with TRBJ2-7, with D perhaps matching TRBD1 (5 bases). Germline V gene sequence: CDR1 MNHEY, CDR2 SVGAGI. The CDR3 runs to 13 residues. V was trimmed by 0 bases and J by 2 bases, leaving 5 bases between them.

The V and J genes are TRBV6-2 or TRBV6-3 and TRBJ1-1; TRBD1 might be the D (5 bases). CDR3 length: 13 residues. V dropped 8 bases and J dropped 4 bases, with 14 bases sitting between them. Germline CDR1 is MNHEY and CDR2 is SVGEGT. CDR3 sequence: CASCFAGGTEAFF. CDR3 bases: TGTGCCAGCTGTTTCGCCGGGGGCACTGAAGCTTTCTTT.

This chain uses TRBV6-6 with TRBJ2-5, with D uncertain. Germline CDR1 MNHNY, CDR2 SVGAGI (reference sequence). Trimming left V 2 bases short and J 4 bases short, with 8 bases between. The CDR3 length is 13 residues. CDR3: CASSYTPGETQYF. The CDR3, as DNA: TGTGCCAGCAGTTACACCCCGGGAGAGACCCAGTACTTC.

This clonotype was counted a few times. Here the CDR3 reads CASSYPGVYGYTF. As DNA, the CDR3 is TGTGCCAGCAGTTACCCAGGGGTCTATGGCTACACCTTC. The chain carries TRBV12-3 or TRBV12-4 and TRBJ1-2; D perhaps matches TRBD1 (6 bases). V lost 4 bases to trimming and J lost 4 bases, with 10 bases between them. CDR3 length: 13 amino acids.

The chain has TRBV6-5 and TRBJ1-4; D call uncertain. Trimming stripped 0 bases from V and 10 bases from J, with 15 bases between. This CDR3 region has 15 residues. Per the germline V gene, CDR1 is MNHEY and CDR2 is SVGAGI. For the CDR3, the DNA is TGTGCCAGCAGTTACTCCACACCCCTCGGTGGAAAACTGTTTTTT. Its translation is CASSYSTPLGGKLFF.

The chain links TRBV28 to TRBJ2-7, with D perhaps TRBD2 (6 bases). Per germline, CDR1 MDHEN and CDR2 SYDVKM. The CDR3 runs 14 residues. V was pared by 6 bases and J by 0 bases, with 12 bases between. This chain's CDR3 is CASSPGLHSYEQYV. In nucleotides, the CDR3 is TGTGCCAGCAGCCCGGGACTCCACTCCTACGAGCAGTACGTC.

V usage is TRBV12-3 or TRBV12-4 and J usage is TRBJ2-3; no clear D. V was clipped by 3 bases and J by 5 bases, with 9 bases between them. This CDR3 region has 13 residues. CDR3 protein: CASSFPSQDTQYF. For the CDR3, the DNA is TGTGCCAGCAGTTTCCCCTCACAAGATACGCAGTATTTT.

This clonotype turned up a few times. The V and J genes are TRBV7-9 and TRBJ1-2, with D uncertain. The V gene lost 6 bases and the J gene lost 8 bases, with 13 bases spanning the gap. Per the germline V gene, CDR1 is SEHNR and CDR2 is FQNEAQ (reference sequence). The CDR3 has 12 residues. Here the CDR3 DNA reads TGTGCCAGCAGTGAAACCCCTGGCGGCTACACCTTC. It specifies CASSETPGGYTF. Complete variable domain (other parts from reference TRBV7-9 and TRBJ1-2): DTGVSQNPRHKITKRGQNVTFRCDPISEHNRLYWYRQTLGQGPEFLTYFQNEAQLEKSRLLSDRFSAERPKGSFSTLEIQRTEQGDSAMYLCASSETPGGYTFGSGTRLTVV.

This clonotype was observed a few times. J is TRBJ2-7 and V is TRBV7-2; D ambiguous. V lost 6 bases to trimming and J lost 6 bases, with 15 bases between them. The CDR3 totals 13 residues. Germline V lookup: CDR1 SGHTA, CDR2 FQGNSA. The CDR3 coding sequence is TGTGCCAGCAGTTCGGACCTCCGACTCGAGCAGTACGTC. Translated: CASSSDLRLEQYV.

The V and J genes are TRBV7-6 and TRBJ2-7; 7 bases map to TRBD2. The CDR3 extends over 15 amino acids. In germline, CDR1 is SGHVS, CDR2 FNYEAQ. Losses at the gene ends were 5 bases for V and 7 bases for J; bases not matched to a gene: 14. This CDR3 is CASSPRTRGLGEQYF. The DNA of the CDR3 is TGTGCCAGCAGCCCACGGACTAGAGGGCTAGGGGAGCAGTACTTC.